This is a list of T cell receptor beta chains from one sample in a study of beta chain features in type 1 diabetes. Profiling relied on immunoSEQ multiplex PCR, and the TCRdb table lists in-frame clones only, not all of them. The sample has approximately 340,000 clones, roughly 15% seen once. Sequencing was performed on naive CD4+ T cells from blood. The receptors shown here come from a woman younger than 30 in good health. The CDR3 runs from the conserved cysteine through the conserved F or W. The order of the fields is clone size, D gene, J gene, V gene, CDR3 DNA, CDR3 protein. The D gene is left open where the match is weak. Clone size, where shown, is once, few, many, or a class for clones that have expanded.

clone size: .
D gene: TRBD2
J gene: TRBJ2-1
V gene: TRBV5-1
CDR3 DNA: TGCGCCAGCTCCGAATTAGCGGGAGGCGCGGGGGATGAGCAGTTCTTC
CDR3 protein: CASSELAGGAGDEQFF

clone size: .
D gene: .
J gene: TRBJ1-4
V gene: TRBV5-6
CDR3 DNA: TGTGCCAGCAGCGCCGAGGGCTCACCGTGGGAAAAACTGTTTTTT
CDR3 protein: CASSAEGSPWEKLFF

clone size: .
D gene: TRBD2
J gene: TRBJ2-7
V gene: TRBV7-2
CDR3 DNA: TGTGCCAGCAGCTTAGCACTAGCGGGAGCGCGCTACGAGCAGTACTTC
CDR3 protein: CASSLALAGARYEQYF

clone size: few
D gene: .
J gene: TRBJ1-2
V gene: TRBV4-1
CDR3 DNA: TGCGCCAGCAGCCAACAGGGGATTTATGGCTACACCTTC
CDR3 protein: CASSQQGIYGYTF

clone size: .
D gene: TRBD2
J gene: TRBJ2-1
V gene: TRBV5-1
CDR3 DNA: TGCGCCAGCAGCGTCGGGACTAGCCGGGATGAGCAGTTCTTC
CDR3 protein: CASSVGTSRDEQFF

clone size: .
D gene: TRBD1
J gene: TRBJ2-5
V gene: TRBV11-2
CDR3 DNA: TGTGCCAGCAGCCGGGACAGAAAAGAGACCCAGTACTTC
CDR3 protein: CASSRDRKETQYF

clone size: few
D gene: .
J gene: TRBJ2-2
V gene: TRBV9
CDR3 DNA: TGTGCCAGCAGCCCCCAAGGGGCCGGGGAGCTGTTTTTT
CDR3 protein: CASSPQGAGELFF

clone size: .
D gene: .
J gene: TRBJ1-5
V gene: TRBV28
CDR3 DNA: TGTGCCAGCAGTTTAGGCAGGCCCCAGCATTTT
CDR3 protein: CASSLGRPQHF

clone size: .
D gene: .
J gene: TRBJ1-5
V gene: TRBV7-9
CDR3 DNA: TGTGCCAGCAGCGGGGGGGCGGGTCAGCCCCAGCATTTT
CDR3 protein: CASSGGAGQPQHF

clone size: few
D gene: .
J gene: TRBJ2-3
V gene: TRBV2
CDR3 DNA: TGTGCCAGCAGTGAAAACGGTAGCACAGATACGCAGTATTTT
CDR3 protein: CASSENGSTDTQYF

clone size: .
D gene: TRBD2
J gene: TRBJ2-2
V gene: TRBV6-6
CDR3 DNA: TGTGCCAGCAGTTACTCAGGACTAGTAGGGCACGGGGAGCTGTTTTTT
CDR3 protein: CASSYSGLVGHGELFF

clone size: few
D gene: TRBD1
J gene: TRBJ2-7
V gene: TRBV6-6
CDR3 DNA: TGTGCCAGCAGCTCCCCAACTAGACAGGGCGAGCAGTACTTC
CDR3 protein: CASSSPTRQGEQYF

clone size: few
D gene: .
J gene: TRBJ2-3
V gene: TRBV6-5
CDR3 DNA: TGTGCCAGCAGTTACTCAAAGCTGAGCACAGATACGCAGTATTTT
CDR3 protein: CASSYSKLSTDTQYF

clone size: .
D gene: TRBD1
J gene: TRBJ1-5
V gene: TRBV6-1
CDR3 DNA: TGTGCCAGCAGTGCACAGGGGGCAAGGCAGCCCCAGCATTTT
CDR3 protein: CASSAQGARQPQHF

clone size: .
D gene: .
J gene: TRBJ1-5
V gene: TRBV6-5
CDR3 DNA: TGTGCCAGCAGTTCAGGGAATCAGCCCCAGCATTTT
CDR3 protein: CASSSGNQPQHF

clone size: few
D gene: .
J gene: TRBJ2-5
V gene: TRBV11-2
CDR3 DNA: TGTGCCAGCAGCTTAGATAAGTTCTCAGGGGCGGTAGGAGAGACCCAGTACTTC
CDR3 protein: CASSLDKFSGAVGETQYF

clone size: few
D gene: .
J gene: TRBJ1-2
V gene: TRBV28
CDR3 DNA: TGTGCCAGCAGTCTACCCCGGTACTATGGCTACACCTTC
CDR3 protein: CASSLPRYYGYTF

clone size: .
D gene: .
J gene: TRBJ2-5
V gene: TRBV30
CDR3 DNA: TGTGCCTGGAGTGTGGCAGGCCAAGAGACCCAGTACTTC
CDR3 protein: CAWSVAGQETQYF

clone size: .
D gene: .
J gene: TRBJ2-7
V gene: TRBV6-5
CDR3 DNA: TGTGCCAGCCAAAGAGAGTCAGGGCACTACGAGCAGTACTTC
CDR3 protein: CASQRESGHYEQYF

clone size: few
D gene: TRBD2
J gene: TRBJ2-7
V gene: TRBV6-1
CDR3 DNA: TGTGCCACCGCGTGGACTAGCGGTTTCTACGAGCAGTACTTC
CDR3 protein: CATAWTSGFYEQYF

clone size: .
D gene: TRBD2
J gene: TRBJ2-1
V gene: TRBV27
CDR3 DNA: TGTGCCAGCAGTACTAGACTAGCGGGGACGACCTACAATGAGCAGTTCTTC
CDR3 protein: CASSTRLAGTTYNEQFF

clone size: .
D gene: TRBD1
J gene: TRBJ1-1
V gene: TRBV30
CDR3 DNA: TGTGCCTGGAAATTCGGGTCAGGGGGCGGAAGGACTGAAGCTTTCTTT
CDR3 protein: CAWKFGSGGGRTEAFF

clone size: .
D gene: TRBD2
J gene: TRBJ2-1
V gene: TRBV5-1
CDR3 DNA: TGCGCCAGCAGCTTAGAGGCGGGGGTGCACAATGAGCAGTTCTTC
CDR3 protein: CASSLEAGVHNEQFF

clone size: .
D gene: .
J gene: TRBJ2-5
V gene: TRBV18
CDR3 DNA: TGTGCCAGCTCACCCTACGAGACTAGGACTCCCCAGTACTTC
CDR3 protein: CASSPYETRTPQYF

clone size: .
D gene: .
J gene: TRBJ2-7
V gene: TRBV18
CDR3 DNA: TGTGCCAGCTCACCATCTGAAGTGCCTACCTCCGAGCAGTACTTC
CDR3 protein: CASSPSEVPTSEQYF

clone size: few
D gene: .
J gene: TRBJ1-5
V gene: TRBV15
CDR3 DNA: TGTGCCACCAGCAGAGACTCCAGACAGCCCCAGCATTTT
CDR3 protein: CATSRDSRQPQHF

clone size: few
D gene: .
J gene: TRBJ2-7
V gene: TRBV7-9
CDR3 DNA: TGTGCCAGCAGCATGACAGTCTACGAGCAGTACTTC
CDR3 protein: CASSMTVYEQYF

clone size: few
D gene: .
J gene: TRBJ2-6
V gene: TRBV18
CDR3 DNA: TGTGCCAGCTCACTGGTGCCGAGCTCTGGGGCCAACGTCCTGACTTTC
CDR3 protein: CASSLVPSSGANVLTF

clone size: few
D gene: .
J gene: TRBJ2-1
V gene: TRBV29-1
CDR3 DNA: TGCAGCGTTGATAGAATTGGGACAGAGCAGTTCTTC
CDR3 protein: CSVDRIGTEQFF